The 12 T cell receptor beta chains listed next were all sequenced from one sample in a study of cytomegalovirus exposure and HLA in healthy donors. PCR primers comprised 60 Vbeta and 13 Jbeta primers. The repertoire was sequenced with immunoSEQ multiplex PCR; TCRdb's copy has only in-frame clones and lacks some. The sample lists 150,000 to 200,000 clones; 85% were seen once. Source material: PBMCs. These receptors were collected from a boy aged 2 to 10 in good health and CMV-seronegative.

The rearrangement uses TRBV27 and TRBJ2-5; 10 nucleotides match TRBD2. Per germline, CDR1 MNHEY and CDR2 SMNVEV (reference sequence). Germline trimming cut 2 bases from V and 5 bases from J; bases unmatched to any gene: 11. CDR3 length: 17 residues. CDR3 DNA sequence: TGTGCCAGCAGTTTAAGGGGAGCGGGAGGGCCGGGGGAGACCCAGTACTTC. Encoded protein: CASSLRGAGGPGETQYF.

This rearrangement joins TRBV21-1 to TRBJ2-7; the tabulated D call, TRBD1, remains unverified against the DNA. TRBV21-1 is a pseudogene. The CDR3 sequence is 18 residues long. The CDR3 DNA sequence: TGTGCCAGCAGCAAAGTAAGGCGGGACAGGCCGTACTCCTACGAGCAGTACTTC. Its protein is CASSKVRRDRPYSYEQYF.

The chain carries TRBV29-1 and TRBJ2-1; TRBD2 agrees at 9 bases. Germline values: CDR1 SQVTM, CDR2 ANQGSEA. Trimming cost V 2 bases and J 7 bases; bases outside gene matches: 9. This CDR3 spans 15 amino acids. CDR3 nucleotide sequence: TGCAGCGTTGAATTAGCGGGACTAGCTTGGAATGAGCAGTTCTTC. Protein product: CSVELAGLAWNEQFF.

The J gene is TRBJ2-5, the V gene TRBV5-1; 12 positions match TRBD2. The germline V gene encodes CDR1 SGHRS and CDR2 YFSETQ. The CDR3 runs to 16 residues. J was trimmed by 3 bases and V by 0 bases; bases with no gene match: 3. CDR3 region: CASSLEWTSGEETQYF. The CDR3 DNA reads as TGCGCCAGCAGCTTGGAGTGGACTAGCGGGGAAGAGACCCAGTACTTC.

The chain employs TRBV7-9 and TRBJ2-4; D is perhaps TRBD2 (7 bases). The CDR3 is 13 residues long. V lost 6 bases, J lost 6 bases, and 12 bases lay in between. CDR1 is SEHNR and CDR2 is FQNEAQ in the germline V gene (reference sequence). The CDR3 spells CASRKGEGNIQYF. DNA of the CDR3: TGTGCCAGCAGGAAGGGGGAGGGAAACATTCAGTACTTC. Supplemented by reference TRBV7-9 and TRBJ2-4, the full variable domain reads DTGVSQNPRHKITKRGQNVTFRCDPISEHNRLYWYRQTLGQGPEFLTYFQNEAQLEKSRLLSDRFSAERPKGSFSTLEIQRTEQGDSAMYLCASRKGEGNIQYFGAGTRLSVL.

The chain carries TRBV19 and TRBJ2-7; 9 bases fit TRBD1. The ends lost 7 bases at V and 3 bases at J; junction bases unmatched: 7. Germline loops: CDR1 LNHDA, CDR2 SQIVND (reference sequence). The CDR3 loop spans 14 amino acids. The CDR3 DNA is TGTGCCAGTACCCCCGGGACAGGGAACTACGAGCAGTACTTC. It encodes CASTPGTGNYEQYF.

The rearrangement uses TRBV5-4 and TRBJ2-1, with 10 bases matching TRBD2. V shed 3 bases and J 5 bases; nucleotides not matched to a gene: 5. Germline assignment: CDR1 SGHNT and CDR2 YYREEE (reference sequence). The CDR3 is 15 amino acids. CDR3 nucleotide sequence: TGTGCCAGCAGCTCGCTACTAGCGGGAAACAATGAGCAGTTCTTC. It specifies CASSSLLAGNNEQFF.

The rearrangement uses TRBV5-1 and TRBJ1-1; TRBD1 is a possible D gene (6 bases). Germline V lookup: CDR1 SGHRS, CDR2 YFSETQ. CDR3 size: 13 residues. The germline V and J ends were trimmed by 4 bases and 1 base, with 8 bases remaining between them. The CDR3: CASSEQGNTEAFF. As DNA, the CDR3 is TGCGCCAGCAGCGAACAGGGGAACACTGAAGCTTTCTTT. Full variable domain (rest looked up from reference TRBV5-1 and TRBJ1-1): KAGVTQTPRYLIKTRGQQVTLSCSPISGHRSVSWYQQTPGQGLQFLFEYFSETQRNKGNFPGRFSGRQFSNSRSEMNVSTLELGDSALYLCASSEQGNTEAFFGQGTRLTVV.

The DNA for the CDR3 is TGTGCCAGCAGTTCCAATATATGGGGAGCGAAGGTTTACGAGCAGTACTTC. Its translation is CASSSNIWGAKVYEQYF. The V gene is TRBV27, the J gene TRBJ2-7, with D tentatively TRBD2 (5 bases). The CDR3 has 17 amino acids. Germline V CDR1 and CDR2: MNHEY, SMNVEV (reference sequence). Trimming removed 4 bases from V and 4 bases from J, with 23 bases in between.

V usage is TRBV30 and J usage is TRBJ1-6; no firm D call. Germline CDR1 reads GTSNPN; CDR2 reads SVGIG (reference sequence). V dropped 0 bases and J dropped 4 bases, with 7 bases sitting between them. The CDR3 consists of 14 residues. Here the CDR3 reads CAWSVGAYNSPLHF. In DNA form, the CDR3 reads TGTGCCTGGAGTGTGGGCGCGTATAATTCACCCCTCCACTTT.

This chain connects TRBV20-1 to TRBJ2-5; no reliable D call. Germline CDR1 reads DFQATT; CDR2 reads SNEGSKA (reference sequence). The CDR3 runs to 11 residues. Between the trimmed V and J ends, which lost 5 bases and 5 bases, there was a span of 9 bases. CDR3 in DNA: TGCAGTGCTGAGCATCTGGAGACCCAGTACTTC. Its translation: CSAEHLETQYF.

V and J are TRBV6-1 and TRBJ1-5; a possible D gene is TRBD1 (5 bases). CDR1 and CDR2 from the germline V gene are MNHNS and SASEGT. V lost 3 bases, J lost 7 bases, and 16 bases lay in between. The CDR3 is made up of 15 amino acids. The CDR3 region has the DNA TGTGCCAGCAGTGACCAGAACAGGTTTTCCCAGCCCCAGCATTTT. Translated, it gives CASSDQNRFSQPQHF.